Here is one T cell receptor beta chain with its context. This sample was taken from a study of blood T cell repertoires in COVID-19. Original handling: By means of reference gene primer amplification, nucleated cell counts were estimated. Profiled with immunoSEQ multiplex PCR; TCRdb holds only in-frame clones, not every one. Clonal size and the V and J genes are those of that table, whereas D and trimming came from the DNA. The table records approximately 280,000 clones, 70% to 90% of them present only once. Per germline, CDR1 LGHNT and CDR2 FRNRAP. The V gene end was trimmed by 6 bases and the J gene end by 6 bases; junction bases not matched to a gene: 10. The CDR3 consists of 15 residues.

This rearrangement joins TRBV12-5 to TRBJ2-1, with 8 bases fitting TRBD1. The clonotype was recovered from a woman between 65 and 79 years old with acute or convalescent COVID-19. The sample was peripheral blood. CDR3 nucleotide sequence: TGTGCTAGTGGCCTCGGACAGGGAGGAATCAATGAGCAGTTCTTC. Amino acid sequence: CASGLGQGGINEQFF.